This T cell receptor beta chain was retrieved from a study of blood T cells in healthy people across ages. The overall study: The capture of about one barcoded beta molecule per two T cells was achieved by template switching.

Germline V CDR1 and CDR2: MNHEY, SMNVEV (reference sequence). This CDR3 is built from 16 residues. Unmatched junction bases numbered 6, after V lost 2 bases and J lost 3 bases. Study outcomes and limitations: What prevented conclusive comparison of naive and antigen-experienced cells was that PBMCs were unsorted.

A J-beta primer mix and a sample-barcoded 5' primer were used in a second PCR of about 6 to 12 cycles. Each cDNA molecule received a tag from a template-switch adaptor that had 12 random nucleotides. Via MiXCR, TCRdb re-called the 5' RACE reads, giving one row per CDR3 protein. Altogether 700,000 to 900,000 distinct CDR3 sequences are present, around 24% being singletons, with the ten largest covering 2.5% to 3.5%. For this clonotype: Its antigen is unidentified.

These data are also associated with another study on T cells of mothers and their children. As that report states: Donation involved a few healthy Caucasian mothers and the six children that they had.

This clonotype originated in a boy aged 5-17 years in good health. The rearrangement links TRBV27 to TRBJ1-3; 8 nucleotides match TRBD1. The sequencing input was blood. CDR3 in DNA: TGTGCCAGCAGTTTAATCGGCAGGGGGCATGGAAACACCATATATTTT. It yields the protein CASSLIGRGHGNTIYF.